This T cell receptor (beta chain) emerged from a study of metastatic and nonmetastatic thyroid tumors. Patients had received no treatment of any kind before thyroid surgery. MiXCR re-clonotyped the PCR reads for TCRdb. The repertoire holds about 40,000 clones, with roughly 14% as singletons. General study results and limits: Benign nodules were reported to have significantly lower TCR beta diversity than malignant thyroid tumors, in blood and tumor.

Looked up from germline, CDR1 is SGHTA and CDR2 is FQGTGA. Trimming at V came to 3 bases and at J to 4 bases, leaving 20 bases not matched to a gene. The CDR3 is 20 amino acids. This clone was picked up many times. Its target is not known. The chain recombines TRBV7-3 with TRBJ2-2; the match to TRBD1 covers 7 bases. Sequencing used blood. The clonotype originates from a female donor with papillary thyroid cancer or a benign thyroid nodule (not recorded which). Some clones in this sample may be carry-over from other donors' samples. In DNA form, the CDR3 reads TGTGCCAGCAGCTTCACGGGTTCCGGGACAGCCTTATTTGGCACCGGGGAGCTGTTTTTT. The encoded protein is CASSFTGSGTALFGTGELFF. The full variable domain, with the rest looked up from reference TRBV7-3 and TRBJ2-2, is GAGVSQTPSNKVTEKGKYVELRCDPISGHTALYWYRQSLGQGPEFLIYFQGTGAADDSGLPNDRFFAVRPEGSVSTLKIQRTERGDSAVYLCASSFTGSGTALFGTGELFFGEGSRLTVL.